What follows are 13 T cell receptor beta chains derived from one specimen sequenced in a study of T cells in Graves' hyperthyroidism and ophthalmopathy (dated by TCRdb to the late 2010s). Libraries were prepared through multiplex PCR. The run used an Illumina HiSeq 2000. The TCR beta CDR3 regions were amplified from the RNA transcripts. A first-round RT-PCR of the TCR CDR3 used the HTBI primer set with the Qiagen OneStep RT-PCR kit. Using fastp at Q25 and MiXCR, TCRdb reprocessed the public reads and kept productive beta chains. Rows merge per CDR3 protein into single entries with the most common DNA and genes. Recorded for this sample are roughly 380,000 distinct CDR3 sequences; about an eighth of them occurred a single time. About 5% of the sample goes to the ten largest clones. Material: blood. These receptors were taken from a woman younger than 30 with Graves' hyperthyroidism.

In its sample, this clonotype was seen many times. The chain carries TRBV9 and TRBJ2-7; 14 nucleotides line up with TRBD2. In germline, CDR1 is SGDLS, CDR2 YYNGEE. The length of the CDR3 is 16 residues. The J segment lost 5 bases and the V segment lost 0 bases, leaving 4 bases of the junction unmatched. The CDR3, as DNA: TGTGCCAGCAGCGTAGCTTCGGGACTAGCGGGAGACGAGCAGTACTTC. Its translation: CASSVASGLAGDEQYF. The whole variable domain, filled in from reference TRBV9 and TRBJ2-7, reads DSGVTQTPKHLITATGQRVTLRCSPRSGDLSVYWYQQSLDQGLQFLIQYYNGEERAKGNILERFSAQQFPDLHSELNLSSLELGDSALYFCASSVASGLAGDEQYFGPGTRLTVT.

This clonotype was seen ten or more times. The rearrangement uses TRBV30 and TRBJ1-5; D remains ambiguous. The CDR3 has 14 amino acids. Germline V lookup: CDR1 GTSNPN, CDR2 SVGIG (reference sequence). The V end lost 0 bases, the J end lost 0 bases, and 6 bases lay between the germline ends. In DNA form, the CDR3 reads TGTGCCTGGAGTGTACTAGGTAGCAATCAGCCCCAGCATTTT. Translation gives CAWSVLGSNQPQHF.

The rearrangement joins TRBV6-1 to TRBJ1-5, with D hard to call. The germline V gene encodes CDR1 MNHNS and CDR2 SASEGT. Trimming left V 6 bases short and J 3 bases short, with 9 bases between. This CDR3 has 13 amino acids. This CDR3 is CASSVRDNQPQHF. In DNA form, the CDR3 reads TGTGCCAGCAGCGTTAGAGACAATCAGCCCCAGCATTTT.

The rearrangement joins TRBV4-1 to TRBJ2-7; D remains unclear. The ends were cut back, 0 bases at V and 1 base at J, with 7 bases in the middle. In germline, CDR1 is MGHRA, CDR2 YSYEKL. The CDR3 loop spans 14 amino acids. CDR3 nucleotides: TGCGCCAGCAGCCAAGATATCAGATCCTACGAGCAGTACTTC. This sequence encodes CASSQDIRSYEQYF.

This clonotype was observed many times. CDR3 sequence: CSVGRMMNTEAFF. The CDR3 region has the DNA TGCAGCGTCGGACGGATGATGAACACTGAAGCTTTCTTT. V and J are TRBV29-1 and TRBJ1-1; D is unclear. The CDR3 spans 13 residues. Trimming left V 6 bases short and J 0 bases short, with 11 bases between. The germline V gene encodes CDR1 SQVTM and CDR2 ANQGSEA.

The chain joins TRBV28 to TRBJ2-7, with D possibly matching TRBD1 (6 bases). Deletions cut 6 bases from V and 0 bases from J, with 18 bases between. The germline gives CDR1 MDHEN, CDR2 SYDVKM. The length of the CDR3 is 16 residues. The CDR3 loop is CASSPFLDRSSYEQYF. The CDR3 DNA is TGTGCCAGCAGCCCTTTTCTCGACAGGAGCTCCTACGAGCAGTACTTC.

In its sample, this clonotype was seen many times. The V and J genes are TRBV12-3 or TRBV12-4 and TRBJ2-7; D gene unclear. The CDR3 spans 12 residues. Trimming pared 3 bases from V and 7 bases from J, leaving 10 bases between. In nucleotides, the CDR3 is TGTGCCAGCAGTTTCAATCCCAAAGAGCAGTACTTC. It is translated as CASSFNPKEQYF.

The sample holds many counts of this clonotype. The chain joins TRBV6-1 to TRBJ2-7; D remains unclear. CDR1 is MNHNS, CDR2 SASEGT, per germline. The V end was cut by 1 base, the J end by 8 bases, with 9 bases between. The CDR3 loop spans 12 amino acids. For the CDR3, the DNA is TGTGCCAGCAGTGAAGGGGTAGAACAGCAGTACTTC. Translating it yields CASSEGVEQQYF.

In this sample, this clonotype turned up once. Being one base from a much bigger clone, this may be a read error. The gene calls are TRBV6-1 and TRBJ2-2, with unresolved D. Per germline, CDR1 MNHNS and CDR2 SASEGT. The CDR3 consists of 16 residues. V lost 6 bases, J lost 3 bases, and 17 bases lay in between. CDR3 amino acids: CASSLDPPSDTGELFF. CDR3 nucleotides: TGTGCCAGCAGCCTGGACCCCCCAAGTGACACCGGGGAGCTGTTTTTT.

This chain uses TRBV5-1 with TRBJ2-7; D might be TRBD2 (6 bases). The CDR3 length is 15 residues. The germline V and J ends were trimmed by 0 bases and 3 bases, with 13 bases remaining between them. The germline V gene encodes CDR1 SGHRS and CDR2 YFSETQ. The chain's CDR3 is CASSLDGSSNYEQYF. CDR3 bases: TGCGCCAGCAGCTTGGACGGGAGTTCTAACTACGAGCAGTACTTC.

This clonotype appeared many times. CDR3 loop: CASSSRGADTQYF. The DNA for the CDR3 is TGTGCCAGCAGTAGCAGGGGGGCAGATACGCAGTATTTT. The chain couples TRBV12-3 or TRBV12-4 to TRBJ2-3; tentative D call: TRBD1 (7 bases). The CDR3 contains 13 residues. The V gene lost 5 bases and the J gene lost 4 bases, with 10 bases spanning the gap.

CDR3 loop: CSASPGYEQYF. Here the CDR3 DNA reads TGCAGTGCTAGCCCAGGGTACGAGCAGTACTTC. V usage is TRBV20-1 and J usage is TRBJ2-7, with a possible D match to TRBD1 (5 bases). The V and J ends lost 3 bases and 4 bases respectively, with 7 bases between them. The length of the CDR3 is 11 residues. CDR1 is DFQATT, CDR2 SNEGSKA, per germline (reference sequence).

This clonotype was counted only a few times. The chain recombines TRBV19 with TRBJ2-1; 8 nucleotides agree with TRBD1. Trimming at V came to 7 bases and at J to 4 bases, leaving 12 bases not matched to a gene. Per germline, CDR1 LNHDA and CDR2 SQIVND (reference sequence). CDR3 length equals 16 residues. The CDR3 protein is CASTKDREDPYNEQFF. CDR3 nucleotide sequence: TGTGCCAGTACAAAGGACAGGGAAGACCCTTACAATGAGCAGTTCTTC.